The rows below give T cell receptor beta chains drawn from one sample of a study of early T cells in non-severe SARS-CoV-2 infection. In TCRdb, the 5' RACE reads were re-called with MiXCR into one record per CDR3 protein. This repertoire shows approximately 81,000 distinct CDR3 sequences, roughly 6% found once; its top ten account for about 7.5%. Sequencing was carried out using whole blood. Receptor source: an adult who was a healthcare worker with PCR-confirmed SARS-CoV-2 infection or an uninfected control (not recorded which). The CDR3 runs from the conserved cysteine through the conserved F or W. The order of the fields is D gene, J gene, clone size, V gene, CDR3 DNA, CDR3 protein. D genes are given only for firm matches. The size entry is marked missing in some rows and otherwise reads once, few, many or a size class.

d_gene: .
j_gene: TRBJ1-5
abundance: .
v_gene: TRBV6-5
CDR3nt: TGTGCCAGCAGTGGTCAGTGGAATCAGCCCCAGCATTTT
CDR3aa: CASSGQWNQPQHF

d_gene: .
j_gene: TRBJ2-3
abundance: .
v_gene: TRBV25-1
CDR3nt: TGTGCCAGTCGGGAGAGCACAGATACGCAGTATTTT
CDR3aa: CASRESTDTQYF

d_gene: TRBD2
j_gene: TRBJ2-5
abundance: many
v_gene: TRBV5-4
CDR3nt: TGTGCCAGCAGCTTGCGGGGGGGCGTGAGGACCCAGTACTTC
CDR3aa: CASSLRGGVRTQYF

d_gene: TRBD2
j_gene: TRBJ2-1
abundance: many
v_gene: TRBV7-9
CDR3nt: TGTGCCAGCAGCCCTCCAGCGGGGGCCTACAATGAGCAGTTCTTC
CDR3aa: CASSPPAGAYNEQFF

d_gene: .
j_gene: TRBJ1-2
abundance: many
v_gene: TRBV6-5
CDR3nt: TGTGCCAGCAGTTACGGGGCAGGGGAGGGCTACACCTTC
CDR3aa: CASSYGAGEGYTF

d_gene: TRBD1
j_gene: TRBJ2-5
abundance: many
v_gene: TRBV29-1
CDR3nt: TGCAGCGCTGGGAACAGGGGGCGAGAGACCCAGTACTTC
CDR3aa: CSAGNRGRETQYF

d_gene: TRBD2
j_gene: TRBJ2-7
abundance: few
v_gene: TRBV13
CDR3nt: TGTGCCAGCAGCTTAATGGGAGGAGGTCTAGCGGGAGCCAAGTACGAGCAGTACTTC
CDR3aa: CASSLMGGGLAGAKYEQYF

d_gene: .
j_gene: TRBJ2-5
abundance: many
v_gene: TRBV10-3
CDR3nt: TGTGCCATCAGTGGAAGCATCCAAGAGACCCAGTACTTC
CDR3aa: CAISGSIQETQYF

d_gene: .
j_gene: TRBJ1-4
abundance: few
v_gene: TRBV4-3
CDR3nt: TGCGCCAGCAGCCGGGATCCGTTCGGTGGTGAAAAACTGTTTTTT
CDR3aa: CASSRDPFGGEKLFF

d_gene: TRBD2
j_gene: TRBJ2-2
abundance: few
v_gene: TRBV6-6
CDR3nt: TGTGCCAGCAGTTATGGCCCCCAGCGGGGGGGCCTGGGGGAGCTGTTTTTT
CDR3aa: CASSYGPQRGGLGELFF

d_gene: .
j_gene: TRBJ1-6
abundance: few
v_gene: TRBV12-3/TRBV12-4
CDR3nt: TGTGCCAGCAGCTCTTTGGGCAATTCACCCCTCCACTTT
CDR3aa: CASSSLGNSPLHF

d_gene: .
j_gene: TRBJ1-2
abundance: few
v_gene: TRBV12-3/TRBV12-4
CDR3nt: TGTGCCAGCAGTACGGACAGCTCCTATGGCTACACCTTC
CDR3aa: CASSTDSSYGYTF

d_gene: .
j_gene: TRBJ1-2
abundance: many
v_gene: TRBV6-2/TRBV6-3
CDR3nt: TGTGCCAGCGGCCAGGGCCCGGGGAGCGGGCGCTACACCTTC
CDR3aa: CASGQGPGSGRYTF

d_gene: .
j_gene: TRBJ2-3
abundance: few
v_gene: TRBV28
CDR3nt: TGTGCCAGCAGCCTCACACCTCGAACAGATACGCAGTATTTT
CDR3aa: CASSLTPRTDTQYF

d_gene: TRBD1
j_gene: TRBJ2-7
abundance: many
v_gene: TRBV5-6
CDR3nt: TGTGCCAGCAGCATACAGGGGACGCACGAGCAGTACTTC
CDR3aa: CASSIQGTHEQYF

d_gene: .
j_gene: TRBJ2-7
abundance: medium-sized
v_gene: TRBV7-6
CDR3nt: TGTGCCAGCAGCTCGGACACTAACTACGAGCAGTACTTC
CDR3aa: CASSSDTNYEQYF

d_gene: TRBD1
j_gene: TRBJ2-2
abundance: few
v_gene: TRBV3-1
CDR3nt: TGTGCCACACAGGGGATGAACACCGGGGAGCTGTTTTTT
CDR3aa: CATQGMNTGELFF

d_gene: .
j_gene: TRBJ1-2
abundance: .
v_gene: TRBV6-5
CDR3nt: TGTGCCAGCAGAGAGAATAACTATGGCTACACCTTC
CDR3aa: CASRENNYGYTF

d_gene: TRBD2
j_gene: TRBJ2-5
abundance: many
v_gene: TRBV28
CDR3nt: TGTGCCAGCAGCCAGGGACTAGCGGGAGAACGAGAGACCCAGTACTTC
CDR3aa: CASSQGLAGERETQYF

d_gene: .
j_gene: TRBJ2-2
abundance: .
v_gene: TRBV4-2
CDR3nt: TGTGCCAGCAGCCAAGGGGGACACACCGGGGAGCTGTTTTTT
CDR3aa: CASSQGGHTGELFF

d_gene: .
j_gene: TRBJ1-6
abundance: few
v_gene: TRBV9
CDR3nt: TGTGCCAGCAGCGAAACCGGGATCACAAATTCACCCCTCCACTTT
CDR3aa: CASSETGITNSPLHF

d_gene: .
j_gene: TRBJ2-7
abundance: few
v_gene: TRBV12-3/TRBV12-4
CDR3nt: TGTGCCAGCAGCCGCCCCCCGGACTACGAGCAGTACTTC
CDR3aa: CASSRPPDYEQYF

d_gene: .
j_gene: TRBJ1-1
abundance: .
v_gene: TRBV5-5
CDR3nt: TGTGTCAGCAGCTTGGGGCTTAACACTGAAGCTTTCTTT
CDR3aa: CVSSLGLNTEAFF